This record covers a single T cell receptor (beta chain). What this receptor recognizes is not known. With a much larger clone just one base away, this may be a read error. The CDR3, cysteine through phenylalanine, is 12 amino acids long. The kept DNA is CDR3 alone, 36 bases in frame from the first base. Based on the germline V gene (reference sequence), the CDR1 and CDR2 sequences are SEHNR and FQNEAQ. V gives up 8 bases and J gives up 3 bases, and the segment between their germline ends measures 10 bases. The sample comes from a study of T cell repertoires in cytomegalovirus infection (dated by TCRdb to about 2019). Context from the whole study: Because public TCR beta signatures pointed to carriage of CMV infection together with the matching HLA type, the HLA type of each donor mattered for the analysis.

Data came from an Illumina HiSeq 1500. The public reads were reprocessed in TCRdb via fastp at Q25 and MiXCR, keeping in-frame beta chains. Duplicate CDR3 protein sequences are folded into a single record with the most common DNA and genes. This sample is represented by about 360,000 distinct CDR3 sequences; around 18% of them were singletons. The biggest ten clones account for 8.5% to 10% of the sample. What the research found in general, with its limitations: The ex vivo response was dominated by HLA-C-restricted CMV-specific TCR beta clonotypes, which also provided the single most frequent clonotype in two of eight donors. In both this cohort and an independent roughly 350-donor cohort, the cumulative frequency of public TCR beta family members distinguished carriers of CMV infection plus the relevant HLA type.

The sequence derives from a human donor in good health (CMV status not recorded). Some clones in this sample may be carry-over from other donors' samples. The chain links TRBV7-9 with TRBJ2-5; the D gene assignment is ambiguous. Sequenced: PBMCs. DNA sequence: TGTGCCAGCCGCCCTGTAGAAGAGACCCAGTACTTC. The encoded protein is CASRPVEETQYF. Reference TRBV7-9 and TRBJ2-5 proteins supply the regions before and after the CDR3; the full variable domain is: DTGVSQNPRHKITKRGQNVTFRCDPISEHNRLYWYRQTLGQGPEFLTYFQNEAQLEKSRLLSDRFSAERPKGSFSTLEIQRTEQGDSAMYLCASRPVEETQYFGPGTRLLVL.